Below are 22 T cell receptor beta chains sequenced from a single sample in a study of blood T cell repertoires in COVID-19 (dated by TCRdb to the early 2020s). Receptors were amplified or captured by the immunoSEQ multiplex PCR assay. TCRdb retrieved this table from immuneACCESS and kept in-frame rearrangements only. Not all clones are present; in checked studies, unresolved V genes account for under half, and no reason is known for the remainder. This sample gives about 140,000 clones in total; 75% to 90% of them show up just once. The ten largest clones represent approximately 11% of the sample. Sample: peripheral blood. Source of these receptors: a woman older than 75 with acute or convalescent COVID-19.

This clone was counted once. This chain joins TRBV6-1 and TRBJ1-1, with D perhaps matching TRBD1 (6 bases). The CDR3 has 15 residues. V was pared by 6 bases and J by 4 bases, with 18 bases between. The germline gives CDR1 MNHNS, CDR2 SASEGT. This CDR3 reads CASSGGQGYGTEAFF. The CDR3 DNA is TGTGCCAGCAGCGGGGGGCAGGGCTATGGCACTGAAGCTTTCTTT.

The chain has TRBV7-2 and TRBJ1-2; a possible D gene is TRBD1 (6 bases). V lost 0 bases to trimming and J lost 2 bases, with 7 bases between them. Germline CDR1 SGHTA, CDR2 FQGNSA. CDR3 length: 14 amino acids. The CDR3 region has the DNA TGTGCCAGCAGCTTAGCCGGACAGAACTATGGCTACACCTTC. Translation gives CASSLAGQNYGYTF.

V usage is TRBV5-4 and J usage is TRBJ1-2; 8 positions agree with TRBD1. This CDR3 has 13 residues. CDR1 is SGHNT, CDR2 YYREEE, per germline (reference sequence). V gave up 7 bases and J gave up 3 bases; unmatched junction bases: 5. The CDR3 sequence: CASQDRVDYGYTF. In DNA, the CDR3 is TGTGCCAGCCAGGACAGGGTCGACTATGGCTACACCTTC.

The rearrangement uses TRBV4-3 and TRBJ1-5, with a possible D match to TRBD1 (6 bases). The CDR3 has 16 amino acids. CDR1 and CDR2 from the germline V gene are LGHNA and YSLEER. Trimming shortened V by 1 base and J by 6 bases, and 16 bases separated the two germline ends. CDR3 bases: TGCGCCAGCAGCCAAGTTTTCGGGGGCGGGGGTCAGCCCCAGCATTTT. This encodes CASSQVFGGGGQPQHF.

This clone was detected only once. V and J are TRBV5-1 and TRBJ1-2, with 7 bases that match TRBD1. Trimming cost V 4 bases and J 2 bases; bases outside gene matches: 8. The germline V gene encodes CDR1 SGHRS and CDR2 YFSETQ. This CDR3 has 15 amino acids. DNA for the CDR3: TGCGCCAGCAGCACCGGGACAGACGGGAACTATGGCTACACCTTC. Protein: CASSTGTDGNYGYTF. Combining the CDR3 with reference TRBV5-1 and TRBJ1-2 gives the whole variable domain KAGVTQTPRYLIKTRGQQVTLSCSPISGHRSVSWYQQTPGQGLQFLFEYFSETQRNKGNFPGRFSGRQFSNSRSEMNVSTLELGDSALYLCASSTGTDGNYGYTFGSGTRLTVV.

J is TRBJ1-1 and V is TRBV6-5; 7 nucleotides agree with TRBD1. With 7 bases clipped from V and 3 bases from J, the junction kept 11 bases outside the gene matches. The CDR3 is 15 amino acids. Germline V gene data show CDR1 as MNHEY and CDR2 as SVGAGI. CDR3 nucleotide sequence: TGTGCCAGCAATCTCAACAGGGGAAGGTACACTGAAGCTTTCTTT. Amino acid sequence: CASNLNRGRYTEAFF.

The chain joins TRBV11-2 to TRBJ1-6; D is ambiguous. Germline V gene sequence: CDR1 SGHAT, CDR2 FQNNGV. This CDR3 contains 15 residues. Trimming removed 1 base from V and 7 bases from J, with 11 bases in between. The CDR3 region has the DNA TGTGCCAGCAGCTTAGGATCCCCTAAAAATTCACCCCTCCACTTT. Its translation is CASSLGSPKNSPLHF.

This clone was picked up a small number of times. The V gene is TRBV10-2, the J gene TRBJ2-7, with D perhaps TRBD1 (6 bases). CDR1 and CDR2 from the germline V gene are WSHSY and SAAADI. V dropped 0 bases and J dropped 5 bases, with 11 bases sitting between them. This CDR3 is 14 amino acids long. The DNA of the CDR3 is TGCGCCAGCAGTGAGTCTTCCAGGACAGACGAGCAGTACTTC. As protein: CASSESSRTDEQYF.

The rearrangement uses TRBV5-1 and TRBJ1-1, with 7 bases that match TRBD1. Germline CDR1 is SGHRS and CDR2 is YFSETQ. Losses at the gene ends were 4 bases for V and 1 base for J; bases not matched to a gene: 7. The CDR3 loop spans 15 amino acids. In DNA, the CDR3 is TGCGCCAGCAGCCCGGGGACAGCCGAGAACACTGAAGCTTTCTTT. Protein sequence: CASSPGTAENTEAFF.

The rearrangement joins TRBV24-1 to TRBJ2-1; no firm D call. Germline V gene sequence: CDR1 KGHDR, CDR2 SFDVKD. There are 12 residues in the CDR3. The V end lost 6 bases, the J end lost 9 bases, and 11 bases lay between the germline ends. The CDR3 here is CATSSSGLEQFF. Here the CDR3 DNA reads TGTGCCACCAGTTCTTCTGGGCTTGAGCAGTTCTTC.

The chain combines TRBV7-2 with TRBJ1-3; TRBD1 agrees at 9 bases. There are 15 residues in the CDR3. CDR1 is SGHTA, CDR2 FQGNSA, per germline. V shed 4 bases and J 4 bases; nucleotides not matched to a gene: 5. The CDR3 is CASSSNRGPGNTIYF. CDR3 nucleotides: TGTGCCAGCAGCTCTAACAGGGGGCCCGGAAACACCATATATTTT.

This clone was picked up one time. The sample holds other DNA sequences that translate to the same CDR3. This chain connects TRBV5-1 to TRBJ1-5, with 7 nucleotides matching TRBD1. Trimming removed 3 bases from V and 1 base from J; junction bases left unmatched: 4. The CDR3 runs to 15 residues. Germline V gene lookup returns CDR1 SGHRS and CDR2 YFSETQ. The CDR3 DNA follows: TGCGCCAGCAGCTGGACAGGAAACAGCAATCAGCCCCAGCATTTT. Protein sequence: CASSWTGNSNQPQHF. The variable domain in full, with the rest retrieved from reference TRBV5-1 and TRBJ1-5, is KAGVTQTPRYLIKTRGQQVTLSCSPISGHRSVSWYQQTPGQGLQFLFEYFSETQRNKGNFPGRFSGRQFSNSRSEMNVSTLELGDSALYLCASSWTGNSNQPQHFGDGTRLSIL.

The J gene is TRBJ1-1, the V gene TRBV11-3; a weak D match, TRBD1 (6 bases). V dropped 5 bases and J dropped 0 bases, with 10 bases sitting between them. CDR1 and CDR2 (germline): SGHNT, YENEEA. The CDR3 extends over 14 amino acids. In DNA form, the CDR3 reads TGTGCCAGCAGCCGGGGACACTTGAACACTGAAGCTTTCTTT. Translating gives CASSRGHLNTEAFF.

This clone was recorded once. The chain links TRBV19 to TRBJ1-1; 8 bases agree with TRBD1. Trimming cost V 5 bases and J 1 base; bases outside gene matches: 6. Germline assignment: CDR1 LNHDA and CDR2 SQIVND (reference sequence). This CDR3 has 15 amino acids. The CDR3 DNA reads TGTGCCAGTAGTCTTCGGACAGGGACGAACACTGAAGCTTTCTTT. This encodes CASSLRTGTNTEAFF.

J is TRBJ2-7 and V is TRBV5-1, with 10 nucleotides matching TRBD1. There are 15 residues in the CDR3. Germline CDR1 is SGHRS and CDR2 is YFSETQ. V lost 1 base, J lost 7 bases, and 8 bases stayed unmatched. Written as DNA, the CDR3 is TGCGCCAGCAGCTTGTTGCCCGGACAGGGGGAGGAGCAGTACTTC. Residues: CASSLLPGQGEEQYF.

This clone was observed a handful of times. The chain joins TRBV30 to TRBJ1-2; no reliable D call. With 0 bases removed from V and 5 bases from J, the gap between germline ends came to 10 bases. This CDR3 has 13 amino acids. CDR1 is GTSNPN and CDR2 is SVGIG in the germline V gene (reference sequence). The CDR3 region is CAWSVRKPYGYTF. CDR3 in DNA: TGTGCCTGGAGTGTCAGGAAACCTTATGGCTACACCTTC.

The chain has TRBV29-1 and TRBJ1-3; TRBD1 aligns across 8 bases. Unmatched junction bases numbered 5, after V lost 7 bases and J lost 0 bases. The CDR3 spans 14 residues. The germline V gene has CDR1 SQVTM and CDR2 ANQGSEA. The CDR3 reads CSARQGTSGNTIYF. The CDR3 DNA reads TGCAGCGCTCGACAGGGGACCTCTGGAAACACCATATATTTT.

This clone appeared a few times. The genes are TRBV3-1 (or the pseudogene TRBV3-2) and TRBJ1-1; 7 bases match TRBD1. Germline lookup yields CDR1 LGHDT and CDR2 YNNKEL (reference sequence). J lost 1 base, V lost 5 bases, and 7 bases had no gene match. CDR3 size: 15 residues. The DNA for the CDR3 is TGTGCCAGCAGCTTCACCGGGACAGCGAACACTGAAGCTTTCTTT. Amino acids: CASSFTGTANTEAFF.

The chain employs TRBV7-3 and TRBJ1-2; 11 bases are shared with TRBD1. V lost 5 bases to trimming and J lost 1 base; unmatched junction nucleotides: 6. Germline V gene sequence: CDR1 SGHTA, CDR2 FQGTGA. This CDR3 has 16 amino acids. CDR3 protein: CASSLGQGANNYGYTF. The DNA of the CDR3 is TGTGCCAGCAGCCTCGGACAGGGGGCGAATAACTATGGCTACACCTTC.

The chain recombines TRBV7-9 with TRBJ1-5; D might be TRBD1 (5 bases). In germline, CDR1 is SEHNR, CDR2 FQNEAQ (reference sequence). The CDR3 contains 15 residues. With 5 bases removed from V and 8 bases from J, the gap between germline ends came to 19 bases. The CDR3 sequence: CASSTGTQGGEPQHF. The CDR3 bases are TGTGCCAGCAGCACCGGGACTCAAGGAGGGGAGCCCCAGCATTTT.

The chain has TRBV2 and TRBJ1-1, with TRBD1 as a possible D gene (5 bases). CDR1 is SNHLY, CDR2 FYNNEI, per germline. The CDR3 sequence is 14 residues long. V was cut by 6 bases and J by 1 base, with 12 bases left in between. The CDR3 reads CASSFAGQNTEAFF. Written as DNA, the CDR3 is TGTGCCAGCAGCTTCGCTGGACAGAACACTGAAGCTTTCTTT.

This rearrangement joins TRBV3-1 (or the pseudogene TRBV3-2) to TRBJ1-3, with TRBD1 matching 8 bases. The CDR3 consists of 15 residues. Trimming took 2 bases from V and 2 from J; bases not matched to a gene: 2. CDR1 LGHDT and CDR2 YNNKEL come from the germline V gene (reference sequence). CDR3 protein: CASSQPDRAGNTIYF. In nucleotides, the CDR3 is TGTGCCAGCAGCCAACCGGACAGGGCTGGAAACACCATATATTTT.